In its sample, the clone carrying this T cell receptor beta chain was seen a few times. This sample is part of a study of blood T cell repertoires in COVID-19. Overall study context: Samples representing acute and convalescent COVID-19 were sourced from the United States, Italy and Spain. PBMCs, B-cell-depleted T cells, or T cells were the source of the cDNA or gDNA that made up the material.

V trimming: 4 bases; J trimming: 4 bases; junction bases outside the gene matches: 4. Looked up from germline, CDR1 is SGHTA and CDR2 is FQGNSA. This CDR3 is 15 amino acids long. Produced via immunoSEQ multiplex PCR; TCRdb's table is partial and in-frame only. The sample yields 230,000 or so clones, 80% to 90% seen once. Sequencing used peripheral blood. This sequence was found in a man aged 40-49 years who had recovered from COVID-19. The chain carries TRBV7-2 and TRBJ2-1; 10 nucleotides match TRBD1. The CDR3 is CASSSTGGFYNEQFF. Written as DNA, the CDR3 is TGTGCCAGCAGCTCGACAGGGGGCTTTTACAATGAGCAGTTCTTC.